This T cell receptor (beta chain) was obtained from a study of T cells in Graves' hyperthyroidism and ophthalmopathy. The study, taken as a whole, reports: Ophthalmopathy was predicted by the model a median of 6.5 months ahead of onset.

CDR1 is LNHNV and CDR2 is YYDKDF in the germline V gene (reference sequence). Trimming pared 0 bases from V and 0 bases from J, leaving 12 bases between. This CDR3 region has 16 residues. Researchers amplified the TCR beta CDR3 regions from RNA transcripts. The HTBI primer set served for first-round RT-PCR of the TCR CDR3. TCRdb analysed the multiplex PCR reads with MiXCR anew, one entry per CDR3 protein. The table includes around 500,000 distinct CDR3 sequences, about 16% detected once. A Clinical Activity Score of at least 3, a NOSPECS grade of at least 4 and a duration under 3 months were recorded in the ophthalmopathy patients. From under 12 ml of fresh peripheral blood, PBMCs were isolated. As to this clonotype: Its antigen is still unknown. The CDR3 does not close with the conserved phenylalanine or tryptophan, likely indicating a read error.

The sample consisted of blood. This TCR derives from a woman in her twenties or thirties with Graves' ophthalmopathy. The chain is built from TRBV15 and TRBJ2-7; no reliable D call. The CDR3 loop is CATSRDLGLGSYEQYL. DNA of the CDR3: TGTGCCACCAGCAGAGATCTCGGGTTGGGCTCCTACGAGCAGTACCTC.